This is a list of T cell receptor beta chains from one sample in a study of blood T cell repertoires in COVID-19. Sequenced by immunoSEQ multiplex PCR; TCRdb stores in-frame clones only, minus some. The table lists roughly 100,000 clones, almost 95% of them singletons. Material: peripheral blood. The receptors stem from a man between 45 and 60 years old with active COVID-19. The CDR3 runs from the conserved cysteine through the conserved F or W. D genes are given only for firm matches. Only part of the rows carry a size: once, few, many, or a class if the clone is expanded.

TRBD2	TRBJ2-7	TRBV7-2	once	TGTGCCAGCAGCTTTTCTCTAGCGGGGTCCTACGAGCAGTACTTC	CASSFSLAGSYEQYF
TRBD1	TRBJ2-7	TRBV9	NA	TGTGCCAGCAGCCCCCGTGCAGGGGGCCCCTCCTACGAGCAGTACTTC	CASSPRAGGPSYEQYF
NA	TRBJ2-7	TRBV25-1	NA	TGTGCCAGCAGCCTGAGTTACGAGCAGTACTTC	CASSLSYEQYF
NA	TRBJ2-1	TRBV19	NA	TGTGCCAGTAGTATAGTGTCAGGACTAGGGGGGAATGAGCAGTTCTTC	CASSIVSGLGGNEQFF
NA	TRBJ1-5	TRBV19	NA	TGTGCCAGTAGTATTGCAGGGGATCAGCCCCAGCATTTT	CASSIAGDQPQHF
NA	TRBJ1-1	TRBV29-1	NA	TGCAGCGTTCAACAGGGAAACACTGAAGCTTTCTTT	CSVQQGNTEAFF
NA	TRBJ2-1	TRBV3-1/TRBV3-2	NA	TGTGCCAGCAGCCAATTAGCTGGTGAGCAGTTCTTC	CASSQLAGEQFF
NA	TRBJ1-2	TRBV2	NA	TGTGCCAGCAGTGTGGACAGATATGGCTACACCTTC	CASSVDRYGYTF
TRBD1	TRBJ1-2	TRBV30	NA	TGTGCCTGGAGTGCCGGGACAGGCAGCGGCTACACCTTC	CAWSAGTGSGYTF
TRBD2	TRBJ2-2	TRBV5-1	NA	TGCGCCAGCAGCTTGGGCGGGAGAACCGGGGAGCTGTTTTTT	CASSLGGRTGELFF
NA	TRBJ2-3	TRBV6-1	NA	TGTGCCAGCAGTGAAGGAGCCCCTGGGCAGGATACGCAGTATTTT	CASSEGAPGQDTQYF
TRBD2	TRBJ2-3	TRBV28	NA	TGTGCCAGCAGTCCGGGACTAGCGGGGGTGCGAGATACGCAGTATTTT	CASSPGLAGVRDTQYF
NA	TRBJ2-5	TRBV24-1	NA	TGTGCCACCAGTGATTCTTATGAAGAGACCCAGTACTTC	CATSDSYEETQYF
NA	TRBJ1-2	TRBV4-1	NA	TGCGCCAGCAGCCAACCCACGGGGGGAAACTATGGCTACACCTTC	CASSQPTGGNYGYTF
TRBD1	TRBJ2-1	TRBV29-1	NA	TGCAGCGCCGAGGGGACAGACTACAATGAGCAGTTCTTC	CSAEGTDYNEQFF
NA	TRBJ2-1	TRBV11-3	NA	TGTGCCAGCAGCCTGAGGGCCGAGGAGAATGAGCAGTTCTTC	CASSLRAEENEQFF
TRBD1	TRBJ1-5	TRBV15	NA	TGTGCCACCAGCAGCCAACAGGGGAAGCCCCAGCATTTT	CATSSQQGKPQHF
TRBD2	TRBJ2-1	TRBV9	NA	TGTGCCAGCAGCGTAGAGGGGCGGGAGTACAATGAGCAGTTCTTC	CASSVEGREYNEQFF
TRBD1	TRBJ1-2	TRBV27	once	TGTGCCAGCAGTCCCCAGACAGGGGTTAACTATGGCTACACCTTC	CASSPQTGVNYGYTF
NA	TRBJ1-5	TRBV30	NA	TGTGCCTGGAGTACAGAACAGGGTCAGCCCCAGCATTTT	CAWSTEQGQPQHF
TRBD1	TRBJ1-6	TRBV19	NA	TGTGCCAGTAGTCCGCCCGGAGGGGGCGATTCACCCCTCCACTTT	CASSPPGGGDSPLHF
NA	TRBJ1-2	TRBV3-1/TRBV3-2	NA	TGTGCCAGCAGCTCAACGGACAGCTACAGACCTGGCTACACCTTC	CASSSTDSYRPGYTF
NA	TRBJ1-2	TRBV12-3/TRBV12-4	NA	TGTGCCAGCAGTTTAAGACAGGACTATGGCTACACCTTC	CASSLRQDYGYTF
NA	TRBJ2-1	TRBV6-1	NA	TGTGCCAGCAGTGAGCGGGAATACAATGAGCAGTTCTTC	CASSEREYNEQFF
TRBD2	TRBJ2-3	TRBV30	NA	TGTGCCTGGAAAGGACTAGGAAGCTCCTTGACTTCTAGCACAGATACGCAGTATTTT	CAWKGLGSSLTSSTDTQYF
TRBD2	TRBJ2-1	TRBV7-9	NA	TGTGCCAGCAGCCCGAGACTAGCGGGAGTAGGTTTGTATGAGCAGTTCTTC	CASSPRLAGVGLYEQFF
NA	TRBJ2-1	TRBV6-1	NA	TGTGCCAGCAGTGAACGGCCGCGGTCTAGCTCCTACAATGAGCAGTTCTTC	CASSERPRSSSYNEQFF
NA	TRBJ1-3	TRBV28	NA	TGTGCCAGCAGCCCAGGATTCTCTGGAAACACCATATATTTT	CASSPGFSGNTIYF
TRBD1	TRBJ1-2	TRBV28	NA	TGTGCCAGCAGTGTCGCCCTGGGACAGGGCAATGGCTACACCTTC	CASSVALGQGNGYTF
NA	TRBJ2-7	TRBV9	NA	TGTGCCAGCAGCGTAACCCCAGGTCCGGGGGAAGGGGAGCAGTACTTC	CASSVTPGPGEGEQYF
NA	TRBJ2-7	TRBV15	NA	TGTGCCACCAGCAGAGCGCAGGGGTCCTACGAGCAGTACTTC	CATSRAQGSYEQYF
TRBD1	TRBJ2-1	TRBV27	NA	TGTGCCAGCAGCGGGCGGACAGGGGCTTACAATGAGCAGTTCTTC	CASSGRTGAYNEQFF
TRBD2	TRBJ2-3	TRBV30	large	TGTGCCTGGAGCGCTCCTTTACTAGCGGGAGGGCCGGATACGCAGTATTTT	CAWSAPLLAGGPDTQYF
TRBD1	TRBJ1-2	TRBV5-4	NA	TGTGCCAGCAGCTTGGAAACAGGGGGCTTCTATGGCTACACCTTC	CASSLETGGFYGYTF
TRBD1	TRBJ1-2	TRBV19	NA	TGTGCCAGTAGTAGATCGGGACAGGGGGCGGACTATGGCTACACCTTC	CASSRSGQGADYGYTF
NA	TRBJ2-7	TRBV23-1	NA	TGCGCCAGCAGTCAAGACGGGAGTAGGTACGAGCAGTACTTC	CASSQDGSRYEQYF
TRBD2	TRBJ2-1	TRBV19	NA	TGTGCCAGTAGTATGGAGGGACTAGCGGGACCAACCCACTACAATGAGCAGTTCTTC	CASSMEGLAGPTHYNEQFF
TRBD2	TRBJ2-1	TRBV7-9	NA	TGTGCCAGCAGCTTGACAGGACTAGCGGCATTGAACTCCTACAATGAGCAGTTCTTC	CASSLTGLAALNSYNEQFF
NA	TRBJ1-5	TRBV6-6	NA	TGTGCCAGCACCCAAAACCCAAAATCAGGATATCAGCCCCAGCATTTT	CASTQNPKSGYQPQHF